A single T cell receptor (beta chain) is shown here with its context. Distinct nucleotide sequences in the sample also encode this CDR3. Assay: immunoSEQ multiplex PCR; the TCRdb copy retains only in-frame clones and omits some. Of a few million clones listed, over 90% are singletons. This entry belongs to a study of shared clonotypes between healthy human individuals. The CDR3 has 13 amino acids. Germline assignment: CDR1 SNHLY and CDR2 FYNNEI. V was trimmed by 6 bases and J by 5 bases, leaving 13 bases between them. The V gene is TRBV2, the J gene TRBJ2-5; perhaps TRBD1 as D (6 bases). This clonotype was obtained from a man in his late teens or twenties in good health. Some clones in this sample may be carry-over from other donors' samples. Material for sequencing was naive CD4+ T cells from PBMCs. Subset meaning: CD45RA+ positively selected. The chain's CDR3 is CASSDGGRETQYF. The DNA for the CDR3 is TGTGCCAGCAGCGATGGGGGCAGGGAGACCCAGTACTTC.